This T cell receptor (beta chain) came from a study of Ad26.COV2.S vaccination and SARS-CoV-2 variants. This clone was counted a single time. Treatment indicated: some 20 received Ad26.COV2.S at low or high dose, single or two shots; 5 received placebo; per-sample allocation not given. Collection of samples fell on day 63 after the first vaccine or placebo injection. Clones were sequenced by immunoSEQ multiplex PCR, and TCRdb holds only the in-frame ones, with some missing. The data show 300,000 to 400,000 clones, roughly 91% seen once. This specimen consisted of peripheral blood, obtained in a trial of Ad26.COV2.S vaccine versus placebo. The sequence was collected from a person aged 18-65 years who received the Ad26.COV2.S COVID-19 vaccine or a placebo.

Here the CDR3 reads CAWARHYGYTF. DNA for the CDR3: TGTGCCTGGGCTAGACACTATGGCTACACCTTC. The V and J genes are TRBV30 and TRBJ1-2; D uncertain. V lost 5 bases to trimming and J lost 3 bases, with 7 bases between them. CDR1 GTSNPN and CDR2 SVGIG come from the germline V gene (reference sequence). The CDR3 spans 11 residues. The full variable domain, completed using reference TRBV30 and TRBJ1-2, is SQTIHQWPATLVQPVGSPLSLECTVEGTSNPNLYWYRQAAGRGLQLLFYSVGIGQISSEVPQNLSASRPQDRQFILSSKKLLLSDSGFYLCAWARHYGYTFGSGTRLTVV.